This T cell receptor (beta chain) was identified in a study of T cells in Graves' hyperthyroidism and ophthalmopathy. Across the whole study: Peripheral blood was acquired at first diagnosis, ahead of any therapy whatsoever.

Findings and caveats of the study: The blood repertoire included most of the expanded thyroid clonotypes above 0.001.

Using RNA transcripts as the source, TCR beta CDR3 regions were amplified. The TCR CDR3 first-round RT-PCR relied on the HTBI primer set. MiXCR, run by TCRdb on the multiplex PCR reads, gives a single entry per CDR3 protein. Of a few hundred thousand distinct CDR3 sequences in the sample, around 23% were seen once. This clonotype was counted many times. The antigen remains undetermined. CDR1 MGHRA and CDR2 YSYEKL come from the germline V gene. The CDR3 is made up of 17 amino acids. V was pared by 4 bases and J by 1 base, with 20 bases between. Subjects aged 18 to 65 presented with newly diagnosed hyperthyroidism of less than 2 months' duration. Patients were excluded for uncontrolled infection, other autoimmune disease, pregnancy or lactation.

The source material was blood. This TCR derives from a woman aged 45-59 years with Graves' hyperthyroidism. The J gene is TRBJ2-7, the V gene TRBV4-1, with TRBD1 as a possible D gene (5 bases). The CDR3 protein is CASSLPAAGRRSYEQYF. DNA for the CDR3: TGCGCCAGCAGCCTACCGGCGGCAGGGCGAAGGTCCTACGAGCAGTACTTC.